The clone carrying this TCR beta chain occurred many times. TCRdb re-called the 5' RACE reads with MiXCR, one entry per CDR3 protein. Here the sample spans tens of thousands of distinct CDR3 sequences, about a tenth being singletons. The entry originates in a study of early T cells in non-severe SARS-CoV-2 infection. The CDR3 runs 12 residues. V lost 7 bases, J lost 6 bases, and 3 bases stayed unmatched. Germline V gene sequence: CDR1 ENHRY, CDR2 SYGVKD. The sample comprised whole blood. The chain is built from TRBV10-3 and TRBJ2-1; 7 bases map to TRBD1. This TCR was recovered from an adult who was a healthcare worker with PCR-confirmed SARS-CoV-2 infection or an uninfected control (not recorded which). The CDR3 sequence: CAIKGGPNEQFF. In DNA, the CDR3 is TGTGCCATCAAAGGGGGCCCCAATGAGCAGTTCTTC.